The rows below give T cell receptor beta chains drawn from one sample of a study of metastatic and nonmetastatic thyroid tumors. TCRdb recomputed clones from the PCR reads via MiXCR. In the table there are approximately 12,000 clones, roughly a third of which are singletons. The sample was tumor tissue. The receptors here all came from a female donor with papillary thyroid cancer or a benign thyroid nodule (not recorded which). Some clones in this sample may be carry-over from other donors' samples. Each CDR3 is given with its conserved first and last residue. D genes are given only for firm matches. Clone sizes are given selectively: once, few, many, or a class where the clone is expanded.

j_call v_call d_call cdr3_length clone_size cdr3_nt cdr3_aa
TRBJ1-2 TRBV6-1 . 12 few TGTGCCAGCAGTACGGGTTACTATGGCTACACCTTC CASSTGYYGYTF
TRBJ2-6 TRBV27 . 13 . TGTGCCAGCAGGCTTAGTGGGGCCAACGTCATGACTTTC CASRLSGANVMTF
TRBJ2-1 TRBV20-1 TRBD2 16 once TGCAGTGCTAGGGGTAGGCTAGCGGGCCGCTACAATGAGCAGTTCTTC CSARGRLAGRYNEQFF
TRBJ1-1 TRBV6-1 TRBD1 15 medium-sized TGTGCCAGCAGGTTCGGACAGGGAGGCTCCACTGAAGCTTTCTTT CASRFGQGGSTEAFF
TRBJ2-7 TRBV6-2/TRBV6-3 TRBD2 15 few TGTGCCAGCAGTTATGAACTAGCGGGAGTTACCGAGCAGTACTTC CASSYELAGVTEQYF
TRBJ2-7 TRBV27 . 14 few TGTGCCAGCAGTTCGGTAGACAGGACCCACGAGCAGTACTTC CASSSVDRTHEQYF
TRBJ2-7 TRBV19 . 14 . TGTGCCAGTCAGGACGGCCCGGGCATAAACGAGCAGTACTTC CASQDGPGINEQYF
TRBJ1-1 TRBV6-2/TRBV6-3 . 13 few TGTGCCAGCAGTCCCTCAGGGAACACTGAAGCTTTCTTT CASSPSGNTEAFF
TRBJ1-1 TRBV12-3/TRBV12-4 . 14 . TGTGCCAGCAGTTTCGGGCAGTCTTACACTGAAGCTTTCTTT CASSFGQSYTEAFF
TRBJ1-2 TRBV11-2 . 15 . TGTGCCAGCAGCTCACTTATGAGGCCTCAGGAGGGCTACACCTTC CASSSLMRPQEGYTF
TRBJ2-2 TRBV12-3/TRBV12-4 TRBD2 16 medium-sized TGTGCCAGCAGCTTACTAGCGGGAGGGCCTGACGGGGAGCTGTTTTTT CASSLLAGGPDGELFF
TRBJ1-1 TRBV4-1 . 14 once TGCGCCAGCAGCCAAGATGCTGCCAGTTCTCAAGCTTTCTTT CASSQDAASSQAFF
TRBJ2-6 TRBV11-1 . 19 many TGTGCCAGCAGCTTAGCGGCCGGGGTTTCAGGGACTGGGGCCAACGTCCTGACTTTC CASSLAAGVSGTGANVLTF
TRBJ1-2 TRBV7-9 TRBD1 13 . TGTGCCAGCAGCTTAACAGGGGGCAATGGCTACACCTTC CASSLTGGNGYTF
TRBJ2-7 TRBV6-2/TRBV6-3 TRBD2 16 few TGTGCCAGCAGGCCCCTAGCGGACTACTACTCCTACGAGCAGTACTTC CASRPLADYYSYEQYF
TRBJ1-1 TRBV20-1 . 18 many TGCAGTGCTAGAGATTTCCGAGGGGATTCGAGAACGAACACTGAAGCTTTCTTT CSARDFRGDSRTNTEAFF
TRBJ2-1 TRBV6-5 . 16 medium-sized TGTGCCAGCAGTTCCGGAGGGACATCGGTGGTCAATGAGCAGTTCTTC CASSSGGTSVVNEQFF
TRBJ2-2 TRBV25-1 TRBD2 16 . TGTGCCAGCATTCCGGGAGCGGGGTTCAACACCTGGGAGCAGTTTTTT CASIPGAGFNTWEQFF
TRBJ2-7 TRBV20-1 TRBD1 15 . TGCAGTGCTAGAGTCCCCCAGGGGGCGTCCTACGAGCAGTACTTC CSARVPQGASYEQYF
TRBJ2-3 TRBV11-1 . 14 . TGTGCCAGCAGCTTAGACAGGGGCACAGATACGCAGTATTTT CASSLDRGTDTQYF
TRBJ2-7 TRBV12-5 . 16 medium-sized TGTGCTAGTGGTTTGCTAGACCGACTCGCGACCTACGAGCAGTACTTC CASGLLDRLATYEQYF
TRBJ2-3 TRBV30 TRBD1 12 . TGTGCCTGGAGCAGGGGGACAGATACGCAGTATTTT CAWSRGTDTQYF
TRBJ2-2 TRBV11-2 . 14 . TGTGCCAGCAGCTTCTCCCGGTACACCGGGGAGCTGTTTTTT CASSFSRYTGELFF
TRBJ2-3 TRBV6-4 TRBD2 15 . TGTGCCAGCAGTTCCACTAGCGGGAGTTTAGATACGCAGTATTTT CASSSTSGSLDTQYF
TRBJ1-6 TRBV30 . 15 . TGTGCCTGGAGCCCGGGACGGAGGTATAATTCACCCCTCCACTTT CAWSPGRRYNSPLHF
TRBJ1-3 TRBV6-1 . 17 medium-sized TGTGCCAGCAGTGAAAGCCCCGGTGAAATCTCTGGAAACACCATATATTTT CASSESPGEISGNTIYF
TRBJ2-1 TRBV6-1 TRBD2 16 many TGTGCCAGCAGCTCCTATGGACTAGCGGATGACAATGAGCAGTTCTTC CASSSYGLADDNEQFF
TRBJ2-7 TRBV9 . 15 many TGTGCCAGCAGCGTAGACGGAGGGGCCAGATACGAGCAGTACTTC CASSVDGGARYEQYF
TRBJ2-3 TRBV11-2 TRBD2 16 . TGTGCCAGCAGCTTTCTCATGTCTAGCGGGACAGATACGCAGTATTTT CASSFLMSSGTDTQYF
TRBJ2-3 TRBV6-4 TRBD2 15 many TGTGCCAGCAGTGAGACGGGAGGTAGCACAGATACGCAGTATTTT CASSETGGSTDTQYF
TRBJ2-1 TRBV5-1 TRBD1 15 once TGCGCCAGCAGCCCGGGACAGGGAACCTACAATGAGCAGTTCTTC CASSPGQGTYNEQFF